The rows below give T cell receptor beta chains drawn from one sample of a study of response to subunit inactivated influenza vaccine. Each CDR3 protein is one row after TCRdb ran MiXCR on the RT-PCR reads. Here the sample spans some 850,000 distinct CDR3 sequences, roughly 20% being singletons. The sample here was PBMCs from blood, taken more than 4 days after vaccination. The receptors were gathered from a middle-aged man who received an inactivated influenza vaccine. Both conserved end residues are part of each CDR3. Fields, in order: D gene, J gene, clone size, V gene, CDR3 protein, CDR3 DNA. D genes are given only for firm matches. A row's size may be missing; if present it is once, few, many or a size class.

>TRBD2|TRBJ2-2|.|TRBV3-1
CASKITSGNTGELFF
TGTGCCAGCAAGATTACTAGCGGGAACACCGGGGAGCTGTTTTTT
>.|TRBJ2-7|few|TRBV18
CASSPDSRYEQYF
TGTGCCAGCTCACCGGACAGCCGCTACGAGCAGTACTTC
>TRBD1|TRBJ1-2|few|TRBV12-3/TRBV12-4
CASTTGALGYTF
TGTGCCAGCACCACAGGGGCCCTTGGCTACACCTTC
>TRBD1|TRBJ1-2|.|TRBV11-2
CASSTSTGPHNYGYTF
TGTGCCAGCAGCACCTCGACAGGGCCCCATAACTATGGCTACACCTTC
>TRBD1|TRBJ2-2|.|TRBV5-6
CASSFDRGAFYTGELFF
TGTGCCAGCAGCTTCGACAGGGGCGCGTTCTACACCGGGGAGCTGTTTTTT
>.|TRBJ2-5|.|TRBV4-2
CASSQPVSGQETQYF
TGTGCCAGCAGCCAACCCGTCTCCGGCCAAGAGACCCAGTACTTC
>TRBD2|TRBJ2-3|.|TRBV20-1
CSARGLSGITDTQYF
TGCAGTGCTAGAGGGCTTAGCGGGATCACAGATACGCAGTATTTT
>.|TRBJ1-6|many|TRBV4-2
CASSQDTSNSPLHF
TGTGCCAGCAGCCAAGATACAAGTAATTCACCCCTCCACTTT
>.|TRBJ2-7|.|TRBV7-2
CASSLAAQGYEQYF
TGTGCCAGCAGCTTAGCGGCTCAGGGATACGAGCAGTACTTC
>TRBD2|TRBJ2-1|many|TRBV5-6
CASSVTSGRRNEQFF
TGTGCCAGCAGCGTCACTAGCGGGAGAAGGAATGAGCAGTTCTTC
>.|TRBJ1-2|.|TRBV5-1
CASSLGQAVYTF
TGCGCCAGCAGCTTGGGACAGGCCGTCTACACCTTC
>TRBD2|TRBJ2-7|.|TRBV15
CATSTGRAGYEQYF
TGTGCCACCAGCACCGGGAGGGCCGGGTACGAGCAGTACTTC
>TRBD1|TRBJ2-5|.|TRBV29-1
CSGGQGASETQYF
TGCAGCGGCGGACAGGGGGCTTCAGAGACCCAGTACTTC
>.|TRBJ1-2|few|TRBV4-3
CASSQMDSTSNYGYTF
TGCGCCAGCAGCCAAATGGACAGCACGTCTAACTATGGCTACACCTTC
>TRBD1|TRBJ1-1|.|TRBV5-1
CASSLAGQGRGTEAFF
TGCGCCAGCAGCTTGGCGGGACAGGGGAGAGGTACTGAAGCTTTCTTT
>.|TRBJ2-5|few|TRBV7-9
CASSQIQGQETQYF
TGTGCCAGCAGCCAAATACAGGGACAAGAGACCCAGTACTTC
>TRBD2|TRBJ2-7|.|TRBV20-1
CSATSGPRMGQYF
TGCAGTGCTACTAGCGGCCCCCGTATGGGGCAGTACTTC
>TRBD1|TRBJ2-7|many|TRBV4-1
CASSQDQVGQGYEQYF
TGCGCCAGCAGCCAAGATCAGGTAGGACAGGGCTACGAGCAGTACTTC
>.|TRBJ2-1|few|TRBV6-5
CASSYSGRSFFYNEQFF
TGTGCCAGCAGTTACTCGGGACGGAGTTTTTTTTACAATGAGCAGTTCTTC
>.|TRBJ2-7|.|TRBV28
CASTPTSIFYEQYF
TGTGCCAGCACCCCTACTAGTATCTTCTACGAGCAGTACTTC
>.|TRBJ2-7|few|TRBV5-1
CASSLHPPEASRNYEQYF
TGCGCCAGCAGCTTGCATCCGCCGGAGGCTAGCCGTAACTACGAGCAGTACTTC
>.|TRBJ2-6|few|TRBV5-6
CASSLDRSSGANVLTF
TGTGCCAGCAGCCTCGACAGAAGCTCTGGGGCCAACGTCCTGACTTTC
>TRBD1|TRBJ2-1|.|TRBV28
CASSNPGQGGNEQFF
TGTGCCAGCAGTAATCCGGGACAGGGCGGCAATGAGCAGTTCTTC
>TRBD2|TRBJ2-1|.|TRBV10-3
CAISDSGTSGRGYNEQFF
TGTGCCATCAGTGACTCCGGGACTAGCGGGAGGGGCTACAATGAGCAGTTCTTC
>.|TRBJ1-1|few|TRBV5-5
CASSSLDTGTEAFF
TGTGCCAGCAGCTCACTAGACACAGGCACTGAAGCTTTCTTT
>.|TRBJ1-5|.|TRBV6-2/TRBV6-3
CASSLASGIPGNQPQHF
TGTGCCAGCAGTCTCGCTTCGGGTATACCTGGCAATCAGCCCCAGCATTTT
>.|TRBJ2-1|.|TRBV20-1
CSARQGTRRGGNEQFF
TGCAGTGCTAGGCAAGGGACTCGGAGGGGTGGCAATGAGCAGTTCTTC
>.|TRBJ1-5|.|TRBV7-9
CASSLDGSFQPQHF
TGTGCCAGCAGCTTAGACGGTTCGTTTCAGCCCCAGCATTTT
>.|TRBJ1-4|.|TRBV18
CASSPPGTNEKLFF
TGTGCCAGCTCACCACCGGGGACTAATGAAAAACTGTTTTTT
>.|TRBJ2-2|many|TRBV6-5
CASSYVTTSPGELFF
TGTGCCAGCAGTTACGTTACTACCTCTCCCGGGGAGCTGTTTTTT